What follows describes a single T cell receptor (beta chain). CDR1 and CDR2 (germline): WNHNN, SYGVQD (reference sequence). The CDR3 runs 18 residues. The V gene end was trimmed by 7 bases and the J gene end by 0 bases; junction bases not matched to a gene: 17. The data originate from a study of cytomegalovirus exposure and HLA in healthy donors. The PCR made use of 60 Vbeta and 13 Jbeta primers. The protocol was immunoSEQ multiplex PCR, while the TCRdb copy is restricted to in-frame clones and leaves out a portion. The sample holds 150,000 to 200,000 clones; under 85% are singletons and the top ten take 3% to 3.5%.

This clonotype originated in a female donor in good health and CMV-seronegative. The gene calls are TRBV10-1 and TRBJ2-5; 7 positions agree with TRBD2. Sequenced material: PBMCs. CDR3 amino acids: CASIKRRGEIPYQETQYF. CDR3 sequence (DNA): TGCGCCAGCATCAAACGTCGGGGGGAAATACCGTACCAAGAGACCCAGTACTTC.